This TCR beta chain was recorded in a study of OX40 agonist ivuxolimab in advanced cancers. The overall study: Patients with hepatocellular carcinoma, melanoma, renal cell or head and neck cancer made up the dose-escalation patients. Partial responses were achieved by three patients, of whom one had hepatocellular carcinoma and two had cutaneous melanoma. Findings of the study overall: On average, a greater number of expanded clones characterised CD8+ T cells relative to CD4+. Researchers did not establish what antigens the expanded peripheral T cells target.

In its sample, this clone was seen many times. Its antigen is unidentified. CDR1 LNHDA and CDR2 SQIVND come from the germline V gene (reference sequence). The CDR3 totals 11 residues. The V and J ends lost 6 bases and 4 bases respectively, with 6 bases between them. The protocol was immunoSEQ multiplex PCR, while the TCRdb copy is restricted to in-frame clones and leaves out a portion. The sample includes about 81,000 clones, about 86% of them seen just once. The chain is built from TRBV19 and TRBJ1-1; D is perhaps TRBD1 (5 bases). The clonotype originates from an adult with an advanced solid tumor such as melanoma, head and neck, liver or kidney cancer. This material consisted of CD4+ or CD8+ T cells sorted from blood, taken in a trial of the OX40 agonist ivuxolimab. The CDR3 sequence: CASSRVTEAFF. CDR3 DNA sequence: TGTGCCAGTAGCAGGGTCACTGAAGCTTTCTTT.